This T cell receptor beta chain was retrieved from a study of T-cell reconstitution after alpha-beta-depleted transplantation in children. Whole-study results and caveats: Several patients had high TCRbeta diversity at day 60; it came from surviving recipient T cells and thymic progenitors. A year had passed since transplant, and T-cell counts and diversity by then came mostly from newly produced T cells. Several hundred graft clones that had expanded were reportedly the source of alpha-beta T cells about two months after transplant.

This sample's TCRbeta library carried unique molecular identifier barcodes. TCRdb re-analysed the PCR reads in MiXCR, keeping a single row per CDR3 protein. The profile shows hundreds of thousands of distinct CDR3 sequences, under 20% of them singletons. There are many counts of this clonotype. Its cognate antigen is unknown. This sequence originates from a male patient younger than 18 who had a stem cell transplant for acute lymphoblastic leukemia, so the T cells may come from the graft donor. Here the sequenced sample was PBMCs, mostly from graft donor cells, taken 360 days after TCRalphabeta/CD19-depleted stem cell transplant.

CDR3 DNA: TGCAGTGCTAGCGGAGCTGGGGGCTCCTACGAGCAGTACTTC. Amino acid sequence: CSASGAGGSYEQYF. The chain combines TRBV20-1 with TRBJ2-7, with D perhaps assigned TRBD1 or TRBD2 (5 bases each). Trimming cost V 3 bases and J 0 bases, with 12 bases left between them. The germline V gene has CDR1 DFQATT and CDR2 SNEGSKA (reference sequence). This CDR3 region has 14 residues.